The 23 T cell receptor beta chains below all came from one sample that was sequenced in a study of blood T cell repertoires in COVID-19. Clones were sequenced by immunoSEQ multiplex PCR, and TCRdb holds only the in-frame ones, with some missing. The repertoire holds 200,000 to 300,000 clones, with roughly 83% as singletons. The material sequenced was PBMCs or T cells enriched from blood (not recorded which). These receptors originate from a woman aged 45-59 years who had recovered from COVID-19.

This rearrangement joins TRBV5-1 to TRBJ1-4; 8 nucleotides align to TRBD1. The germline CDR1 and CDR2 sequences are SGHRS and YFSETQ. This CDR3 spans 15 amino acids. V lost 0 bases to trimming and J lost 8 bases; unmatched junction nucleotides: 6. The CDR3 here is CASSLGQQGAEKLFF. The CDR3 DNA follows: TGCGCCAGCAGCTTGGGCCAGCAGGGGGCAGAAAAACTGTTTTTT.

V gene TRBV7-3 combines with J gene TRBJ1-1; D unclear. Germline CDR1 reads SGHTA; CDR2 reads FQGTGA. The CDR3 sequence is 14 residues long. Deletions cut 1 base from V and 6 bases from J, with 12 bases between. Here the CDR3 reads CASSLIGGDPEAFF. The CDR3 coding sequence is TGTGCCAGCAGCTTAATAGGAGGAGACCCTGAAGCTTTCTTT.

This chain joins TRBV10-2 and TRBJ1-5, with D maybe TRBD1 (5 bases). Germline V CDR1 and CDR2: WSHSY, SAAADI. V was trimmed by 0 bases and J by 4 bases, leaving 13 bases between them. The CDR3 length is 16 residues. The CDR3: CASSESNRQKNQPQHF. Written as DNA, the CDR3 is TGCGCCAGCAGTGAGTCAAACCGACAGAAGAATCAGCCCCAGCATTTT.

V is TRBV4-2 and J is TRBJ1-2, with TRBD1 as a possible D gene (5 bases). Trimming took off 0 bases at V and 3 bases at J, with 17 bases between the two ends. This CDR3 contains 17 residues. Germline CDR1 reads LGHNA; CDR2 reads YNFKEQ. The DNA of the CDR3 is TGTGCCAGCAGCCAAGATATGGGACGCCCGGGGGACTATGGCTACACCTTC. Protein: CASSQDMGRPGDYGYTF.

This chain connects TRBV28 to TRBJ2-7, with TRBD2 matching 15 bases. The CDR3 runs to 17 residues. V dropped 6 bases and J dropped 0; count of bases not matched to a gene: 6. Germline CDR1 and CDR2: MDHEN and SYDVKM. The CDR3 loop is CASSTGTSGRSSYEQYF. The CDR3 coding sequence is TGTGCCAGCAGCACCGGGACTAGCGGGAGGAGCTCCTACGAGCAGTACTTC.

V and J are TRBV3-1 (or the pseudogene TRBV3-2) and TRBJ2-3, with 7 positions matching TRBD1. Germline V CDR1 and CDR2: LGHDT, YNNKEL (reference sequence). The CDR3 consists of 15 residues. V shed 1 base, J shed 6 bases, and the junction held 7 bases outside the gene matches. This CDR3 reads CASSQVPQGVDTQYF. In DNA, the CDR3 is TGTGCCAGCAGCCAAGTACCCCAGGGGGTGGATACGCAGTATTTT.

This clone has only a few counts. This chain links TRBV11-2 with TRBJ2-2; TRBD2 is a possible D gene (6 bases). This CDR3 is built from 16 residues. The germline V gene encodes CDR1 SGHAT and CDR2 FQNNGV. Trimming took off 6 bases at V and 1 base at J, with 15 bases between the two ends. CDR3 bases: TGTGCCAGCAGTGTGGGCGGGAAACGGAACACCGGGGAGCTGTTTTTT. It encodes CASSVGGKRNTGELFF.

The chain employs TRBV5-1 and TRBJ1-4; tentative D call: TRBD1 (5 bases). The germline CDR1 and CDR2 sequences are SGHRS and YFSETQ. Trimming stripped 4 bases from V and 0 bases from J, with 7 bases between. CDR3 length: 14 residues. The CDR3 spells CASSGGATNEKLFF. For the CDR3, the DNA is TGCGCCAGCAGCGGGGGGGCAACTAATGAAAAACTGTTTTTT.

The V gene is TRBV19, the J gene TRBJ1-2; D gene unclear. Germline CDR1 LNHDA, CDR2 SQIVND (reference sequence). The CDR3 loop spans 11 amino acids. Trimming shortened V by 3 bases and J by 3 bases, and 2 bases separated the two germline ends. This CDR3 reads CASSIDYGYTF. The CDR3 coding sequence is TGTGCCAGTAGTATCGACTATGGCTACACCTTC.

This chain connects TRBV27 to TRBJ1-6, with 7 positions matching TRBD1. The CDR3 is made up of 15 amino acids. Germline-derived CDR1 and CDR2 are MNHEY and SMNVEV (reference sequence). The V segment lost 6 bases and the J segment 10 bases; nucleotides outside the gene matches: 12. The CDR3 nucleotides read TGTGCCAGCAGCAAGAAATGGACAGGAGGGTCACCCCTCCACTTT. Encoded protein: CASSKKWTGGSPLHF.

The V call is TRBV7-9, the J call TRBJ2-2; 8 bases map to TRBD2. The length of the CDR3 is 15 residues. CDR1 is SEHNR, CDR2 FQNEAQ, per germline (reference sequence). Trimming removed 7 bases from V and 1 base from J; junction bases left unmatched: 5. The CDR3 loop is CASMRLAGNTGELFF. CDR3 coding DNA: TGTGCCAGCATGCGGCTAGCGGGGAACACCGGGGAGCTGTTTTTT.

This clone was seen more than once but under ten times. The chain uses TRBV11-2 and TRBJ1-2; perhaps TRBD1 as D (6 bases). V lost 2 bases and J lost 4, with 17 bases in between. The CDR3 contains 16 residues. CDR1 and CDR2 from the germline V gene are SGHAT and FQNNGV. CDR3 bases: TGTGCCAGCAGCTTAATGGGGGGGGCGAGGACCTATGGCTACACCTTC. Its translation is CASSLMGGARTYGYTF.

V gene TRBV30 combines with J gene TRBJ2-7, with a tentative D call TRBD2 (5 bases). V lost 1 base and J 6 bases, leaving 16 bases between the germline ends. The CDR3 is 14 amino acids. In germline, CDR1 is GTSNPN, CDR2 SVGIG (reference sequence). The CDR3 DNA is TGTGCCTGGAGTGGGGGATCCAAAACTAGCGAGCAGTACTTC. Residues: CAWSGGSKTSEQYF.

The V call is TRBV10-3, the J call TRBJ2-1; TRBD1 might be the D (6 bases). Germline CDR1 is ENHRY and CDR2 is SYGVKD. V shed 0 bases and J shed 7 bases, with 13 bases lying between them. There are 15 residues in the CDR3. This CDR3 is CAISESLGASNEQFF. The CDR3 DNA follows: TGTGCCATCAGTGAGTCGCTGGGGGCGTCAAATGAGCAGTTCTTC.

The chain is built from TRBV7-9 and TRBJ1-1; tentative D call: TRBD1 (5 bases). This CDR3 has 15 residues. Germline-derived CDR1 and CDR2 are SEHNR and FQNEAQ (reference sequence). The V end lost 5 bases, the J end lost 7 bases, and 20 bases lay between the germline ends. As DNA, the CDR3 is TGTGCCAGCAGCGCGGGACGGACCCTATCTGGTGAAGCTTTCTTT. Amino acids: CASSAGRTLSGEAFF.

The chain carries TRBV11-3 and TRBJ2-7, with D maybe TRBD1 (5 bases). V shed 8 bases and J shed 2 bases, with 10 bases lying between them. CDR1 is SGHNT, CDR2 YENEEA, per germline. This CDR3 comprises 12 residues. CDR3 in DNA: TGTGCCAGCCGACAGTCCACCTACGAGCAGTACTTC. The encoded protein is CASRQSTYEQYF.

The chain is built from TRBV5-5 and TRBJ1-1, with unresolved D. Trimming removed 0 bases from V and 1 base from J, with 10 bases in between. CDR1 is SGHKS, CDR2 YYEKEE, per germline (reference sequence). CDR3 length: 15 amino acids. The CDR3 nucleotides are TGTGCCAGCAGCTTGGTGGGCCGCAGGAACACTGAAGCTTTCTTT. It yields the protein CASSLVGRRNTEAFF.

The chain uses TRBV4-3 and TRBJ1-2, with no clear D. CDR1 is LGHNA, CDR2 YSLEER, per germline. The germline V and J ends were trimmed by 1 base and 5 bases, with 8 bases remaining between them. The CDR3 loop spans 13 amino acids. The CDR3 DNA sequence: TGCGCCAGCAGCCAAGGGGCGCAATATGGCTACACCTTC. Its translation is CASSQGAQYGYTF.

J is TRBJ2-7 and V is TRBV6-5, with D possibly TRBD2 on 5 matching bases. The V end lost 7 bases, the J end lost 4 bases, and 11 bases lay between the germline ends. This CDR3 comprises 12 residues. Germline CDR1 MNHEY, CDR2 SVGAGI. CDR3: CASTGSGYEQYF. The CDR3 bases are TGTGCCAGCACAGGATCGGGGTACGAGCAGTACTTC.

This clone occurred once. The genes are TRBV19 and TRBJ2-1, with D tentatively TRBD2 (6 bases). Germline-derived CDR1 and CDR2 are LNHDA and SQIVND (reference sequence). CDR3 size: 16 residues. V was cut by 1 base and J by 2 bases, with 12 bases left in between. The CDR3 bases are TGTGCCAGTAGTATAGGGAGTAGCGGTGCCTACAATGAGCAGTTCTTC. Translation gives CASSIGSSGAYNEQFF.

The V gene is TRBV24-1, the J gene TRBJ1-5, with D maybe TRBD1 (5 bases). CDR3 length: 16 residues. The germline V gene encodes CDR1 KGHDR and CDR2 SFDVKD. V was cut by 3 bases and J by 5 bases, with 16 bases left in between. CDR3 in amino acids: CATSDLPPDKDQPQHF. As DNA, the CDR3 is TGTGCCACCAGTGATCTGCCCCCGGACAAGGATCAGCCCCAGCATTTT.

The chain links TRBV19 to TRBJ2-5, with 8 bases fitting TRBD1. This CDR3 contains 17 residues. With 0 bases clipped from V and 1 base from J, the junction kept 7 bases outside the gene matches. CDR1 LNHDA and CDR2 SQIVND come from the germline V gene (reference sequence). CDR3 DNA sequence: TGTGCCAGTAGTATAGAGTTCAGGGGGCCATCCCAAGAGACCCAGTACTTC. Translating it yields CASSIEFRGPSQETQYF.

The V gene is TRBV28, the J gene TRBJ2-2, with 13 bases lining up with TRBD2. This CDR3 is 16 amino acids long. The germline V gene has CDR1 MDHEN and CDR2 SYDVKM. V lost 5 bases and J lost 5; bases outside the gene matches: 5. This CDR3 is CASSVGLAGRTGELFF. As DNA, the CDR3 is TGTGCCAGCAGTGTGGGACTAGCGGGGAGAACCGGGGAGCTGTTTTTT. The variable domain in full, with the rest retrieved from reference TRBV28 and TRBJ2-2, is DVKVTQSSRYLVKRTGEKVFLECVQDMDHENMFWYRQDPGLGLRLIYFSYDVKMKEKGDIPEGYSVSREKKERFSLILESASTNQTSMYLCASSVGLAGRTGELFFGEGSRLTVL.